The 29 T cell receptor beta chains given below trace back to one sample, sequenced in a study of CD8 T cells in Susac syndrome. RNA in amounts of about 0.5 to 1 ug was reverse transcribed with random hexamers. Via MiXCR, TCRdb re-called the immunoSEQ multiplex PCR reads, giving one row per CDR3 protein. The table lists about 190,000 distinct CDR3 sequences, approximately 95% of them singletons, with about 0.15% in the top ten. Sequencing was carried out using CD8+ T cells from PBMCs. These receptors all stem from a human donor with Susac syndrome.

This clonotype was picked up one time. The chain employs TRBV4-1 and TRBJ1-5; 7 bases are shared with TRBD1. The CDR3 spans 15 residues. Germline loops: CDR1 MGHRA, CDR2 YSYEKL. The trim removed 1 base at V and 3 bases at J, leaving 3 bases unmatched. The CDR3 bases are TGCGCCAGCAGCCAAGGAGGGACAGTCAATCAGCCCCAGCATTTT. Translation: CASSQGGTVNQPQHF.

This chain connects TRBV4-2 to TRBJ2-5; 8 nucleotides align to TRBD1. The germline gives CDR1 LGHNA, CDR2 YNFKEQ. The CDR3 loop spans 15 amino acids. V lost 0 bases and J lost 5; bases outside the gene matches: 5. CDR3 protein: CASSQDQGAGETQYF. DNA for the CDR3: TGTGCCAGCAGCCAAGATCAGGGGGCAGGGGAGACCCAGTACTTC.

The V gene is TRBV20-1, the J gene TRBJ2-2; a possible D gene is TRBD1 (6 bases). CDR3 size: 13 residues. V was pared by 5 bases and J by 8 bases, with 15 bases between. Looked up from germline, CDR1 is DFQATT and CDR2 is SNEGSKA (reference sequence). The CDR3 loop is CSASTGTPGELFF. As DNA, the CDR3 is TGCAGTGCTTCGACAGGCACGCCAGGGGAGCTGTTTTTT.

The sample holds one count of this clonotype. This chain joins TRBV7-8 and TRBJ1-2, with 8 bases aligning to TRBD1. The germline CDR1 and CDR2 sequences are SGHVS and FQNEAQ. The J segment lost 8 bases and the V segment lost 1 base, leaving 12 bases of the junction unmatched. The CDR3 has 16 amino acids. The DNA of the CDR3 is TGTGCCAGCAGCTTAGGCGTATATGGACAGGGACAAGGCTACACCTTC. Its translation is CASSLGVYGQGQGYTF. Full variable domain (missing parts from reference TRBV7-8 and TRBJ1-2): GAGVSQSPRYKVAKRGQDVALRCDPISGHVSLFWYQQALGQGPEFLTYFQNEAQLDKSGLPSDRFFAERPEGSVSTLKIQRTQQEDSAVYLCASSLGVYGQGQGYTFGSGTRLTVV.

V usage is TRBV12-3 or TRBV12-4 and J usage is TRBJ2-7, with D maybe TRBD1 (6 bases). The length of the CDR3 is 14 residues. Trimming took 3 bases from V and 6 from J, leaving 15 bases between them. The DNA for the CDR3 is TGTGCCAGCAGTTTCGGACAGTCCTCTGGCGAGCAGTACTTC. Its translation: CASSFGQSSGEQYF.

This chain uses TRBV9 with TRBJ2-1, with 12 nucleotides matching TRBD2. V shed 1 base, J shed 7 bases, and the junction held 3 bases outside the gene matches. Germline-derived CDR1 and CDR2 are SGDLS and YYNGEE. This CDR3 comprises 15 residues. The CDR3 DNA reads as TGTGCCAGCAGCGTATCTAGCGGGGGGGCTAATGAGCAGTTCTTC. It codes for CASSVSSGGANEQFF.

V and J are TRBV9 and TRBJ2-2; 7 bases are shared with TRBD1. CDR3 length: 14 amino acids. In germline, CDR1 is SGDLS, CDR2 YYNGEE. J lost 0 bases, V lost 8 bases, and 4 bases had no gene match. DNA of the CDR3: TGTGCCAGTACAGGGGTCACGAACACCGGGGAGCTGTTTTTT. Residues: CASTGVTNTGELFF.

The V gene is TRBV4-1, the J gene TRBJ2-3; 10 bases match TRBD2. The CDR3 has 14 residues. J gave up 6 bases and V 4 bases, and 4 bases lay outside the gene matches. Germline CDR1 reads MGHRA; CDR2 reads YSYEKL. The CDR3 sequence is CASSPSGGMDTQYF. The DNA of the CDR3 is TGCGCCAGCAGCCCTAGCGGGGGTATGGATACGCAGTATTTT.

The chain joins TRBV10-2 to TRBJ1-5; D remains unclear. Per the germline V gene, CDR1 is WSHSY and CDR2 is SAAADI. This CDR3 has 13 amino acids. V shed 6 bases and J shed 5 bases, with 11 bases lying between them. The DNA of the CDR3 is TGCGCCAGCAGCGGTGGGAGCCATCAGCCCCAGCATTTT. Translated, it gives CASSGGSHQPQHF.

The gene calls are TRBV7-9 and TRBJ2-7, with D possibly being TRBD1 or TRBD2 (6 bases each). The CDR3 is made up of 16 amino acids. Germline CDR1 is SEHNR and CDR2 is FQNEAQ (reference sequence). The V end was cut by 2 bases, the J end by 8 bases, with 22 bases between. CDR3 amino acids: CASSLSQGGRVQKQYF. CDR3 nucleotides: TGTGCCAGCAGCTTATCGCAAGGGGGGCGAGTACAAAAGCAGTACTTC.

CDR3 protein: CASRAIYSYNEQFF. In DNA form, the CDR3 reads TGTGCCAGCAGGGCGATATACTCCTACAATGAGCAGTTCTTC. V and J are TRBV12-3 or TRBV12-4 and TRBJ2-1; D gene uncertain. This CDR3 contains 14 residues. The V end lost 6 bases, the J end lost 0 bases, and 9 bases lay between the germline ends.

The rearrangement uses TRBV7-9 and TRBJ2-7, with 8 bases that match TRBD1. V was pared by 3 bases and J by 2 bases, with 9 bases of the junction left unmatched. CDR3 size: 16 residues. The V gene's germline CDR1 is SEHNR and CDR2 FQNEAQ (reference sequence). This CDR3 is CASSFNTGGLTYEQYF. DNA of the CDR3: TGTGCCAGCAGCTTTAACACAGGGGGATTGACCTACGAGCAGTACTTC.

The J gene is TRBJ1-1, the V gene TRBV15, with unresolved D. This CDR3 has 13 amino acids. V dropped 3 bases and J dropped 0 bases, with 5 bases sitting between them. CDR1 is LNHNV and CDR2 is YYDKDF in the germline V gene (reference sequence). CDR3 DNA: TGTGCCACCAGCAGTACAGTGAACACTGAAGCTTTCTTT. Amino acid sequence: CATSSTVNTEAFF.

The V gene is TRBV24-1, the J gene TRBJ1-1; TRBD1 might be the D (5 bases). V lost 1 base, J lost 11 bases, and 13 bases lay in between. The CDR3 sequence is 13 residues long. The germline CDR1 and CDR2 sequences are KGHDR and SFDVKD. CDR3 in amino acids: CATSDFRGTEAFF. The CDR3 bases are TGTGCCACCAGTGATTTCCGCGGGACGGAGGCTTTCTTT.

The CDR3 region is CSARRQGDRYNEQFF. CDR3 DNA: TGCAGTGCTAGGAGACAGGGTGATAGGTACAATGAGCAGTTCTTC. The chain has TRBV20-1 and TRBJ2-1, with 7 bases that match TRBD1. CDR1 and CDR2 from the germline V gene are DFQATT and SNEGSKA (reference sequence). The CDR3 runs 15 residues. Losses at the gene ends were 3 bases for V and 4 bases for J; bases not matched to a gene: 9.

V gene TRBV7-9 combines with J gene TRBJ1-1, with D maybe TRBD1 (5 bases). Germline CDR1 reads SEHNR; CDR2 reads FQNEAQ (reference sequence). This CDR3 contains 16 residues. Trimming took off 3 bases at V and 4 bases at J, with 18 bases between the two ends. CDR3 DNA: TGTGCCAGCAGCTTTCCAGGGTTGGGGCTGAGCACTGAAGCTTTCTTT. Translating gives CASSFPGLGLSTEAFF.

The V call is TRBV7-9, the J call TRBJ1-5, with TRBD1 matching 8 bases. The germline CDR1 and CDR2 sequences are SEHNR and FQNEAQ (reference sequence). The junction had 6 bases not matched to a gene; V was cut back by 8 bases and J by 3 bases. The CDR3 is 14 amino acids. CDR3 sequence reads: CASGTDRANQPQHF. The CDR3 DNA is TGTGCCAGCGGAACGGACAGGGCCAATCAGCCCCAGCATTTT.

The chain links TRBV12-3 or TRBV12-4 to TRBJ2-5; the D gene is possibly TRBD1 (5 bases). This CDR3 comprises 14 residues. Trimming removed 5 bases from V and 5 bases from J, with 15 bases in between. The CDR3 bases are TGTGCCAGCAGTAGAGCAGGGATTGTCGAGACCCAGTACTTC. It is translated as CASSRAGIVETQYF.

The chain couples TRBV6-1 to TRBJ2-1, with 7 nucleotides matching TRBD1. The germline V gene has CDR1 MNHNS and CDR2 SASEGT. J was trimmed by 10 bases and V by 7 bases; bases with no gene match: 7. This CDR3 has 12 amino acids. The CDR3 spells CASTMDRQEQFF. The CDR3 bases are TGTGCCAGCACCATGGACAGGCAAGAGCAGTTCTTC.

This chain connects TRBV11-2 to TRBJ2-7; D is ambiguous. Per germline, CDR1 SGHAT and CDR2 FQNNGV. This CDR3 region has 11 residues. V lost 5 bases and J lost 6, with 8 bases in between. The CDR3 DNA sequence: TGTGCCAGCAGCCATATGGGCGAGCAGTACTTC. It encodes CASSHMGEQYF. Supplemented by reference TRBV11-2 and TRBJ2-7, the full variable domain reads EAGVAQSPRYKIIEKRQSVAFWCNPISGHATLYWYQQILGQGPKLLIQFQNNGVVDDSQLPKDRFSAERLKGVDSTLKIQPAKLEDSAVYLCASSHMGEQYFGPGTRLTVT.

The chain combines TRBV6-2 or TRBV6-3 with TRBJ1-5, with D possibly being TRBD1 (5 bases). V was clipped by 10 bases and J by 1 base, with 11 bases between them. There are 13 residues in the CDR3. CDR1 and CDR2 (germline): MNHEY, SVGEGT. The CDR3 DNA sequence: TGTGCCACTCCACGGGACAGCAATCAGCCCCAGCATTTT. It encodes CATPRDSNQPQHF.

The J gene is TRBJ2-7, the V gene TRBV5-1; no clear D gene. The CDR3 runs 14 residues. V was shortened by 0 bases and J by 3 bases, with 10 bases between the two germline ends. Germline V gene sequence: CDR1 SGHRS, CDR2 YFSETQ. The CDR3 sequence is CASSLVPSYYEQYF. As DNA, the CDR3 is TGCGCCAGCAGCTTGGTACCCAGCTACTACGAGCAGTACTTC.

This clonotype was observed a few times. In DNA, the CDR3 is TGTGCCAGCAGCGTAGGCGGGAATAGCAATCAGCCCCAGCATTTT. Amino acid sequence: CASSVGGNSNQPQHF. The J gene is TRBJ1-5, the V gene TRBV9; D unclear. The germline gives CDR1 SGDLS, CDR2 YYNGEE. The CDR3 loop spans 15 amino acids. V was trimmed by 0 bases and J by 0 bases, leaving 7 bases between them.

The J gene is TRBJ2-1, the V gene TRBV6-6, with unresolved D. V was shortened by 1 base and J by 5 bases, with 9 bases between the two germline ends. Germline CDR1 reads MNHNY; CDR2 reads SVGAGI (reference sequence). CDR3 size: 14 residues. In DNA form, the CDR3 reads TGTGCCAGCAGTTACTTTCCAGGAAACAATGAGCAGTTCTTC. Its translation is CASSYFPGNNEQFF.

V and J are TRBV24-1 and TRBJ2-3, with D unresolved. V was pared by 2 bases and J by 2 bases, with 7 bases between. CDR1 is KGHDR and CDR2 is SFDVKD in the germline V gene. CDR3 size: 14 residues. The CDR3 region is CATSDSRLTDTQYF. DNA of the CDR3: TGTGCCACCAGTGATTCTAGACTCACAGATACGCAGTATTTT.

The J gene is TRBJ2-2, the V gene TRBV29-1; no clear D gene. Trimming shortened V by 5 bases and J by 8 bases, and 6 bases separated the two germline ends. The germline gives CDR1 SQVTM, CDR2 ANQGSEA. This CDR3 is built from 10 residues. The CDR3 coding sequence is TGCAGCGTTCAGACGGGGGAGCTGTTTTTT. Translation: CSVQTGELFF.

Only one count was recorded for this clonotype. In DNA form, the CDR3 reads TGTGCCAGCAGCTCTGGGTCAGGTCAGCCCCAGCATTTT. This sequence encodes CASSSGSGQPQHF. The J gene is TRBJ1-5, the V gene TRBV5-4, with D unclear. The CDR3 length is 13 residues. CDR1 SGHNT and CDR2 YYREEE come from the germline V gene (reference sequence). V lost 3 bases, J lost 6 bases, and 10 bases lay in between.

This clonotype was counted a single time. The V gene is TRBV7-9, the J gene TRBJ2-7, with 7 bases matching TRBD2. The CDR3 sequence is 14 residues long. After removal of 5 bases from V and 6 bases from J, the junction contained 10 bases not matched to a gene. Per germline, CDR1 SEHNR and CDR2 FQNEAQ (reference sequence). CDR3 loop: CASSPSGTKAEQYF. DNA of the CDR3: TGTGCCAGCAGCCCCTCCGGGACTAAGGCCGAGCAGTACTTC.

The chain carries TRBV30 and TRBJ2-7, with D possibly being TRBD2 (6 bases). V was trimmed by 0 bases and J by 2 bases, leaving 14 bases between them. This CDR3 contains 15 residues. Germline lookup yields CDR1 GTSNPN and CDR2 SVGIG (reference sequence). The CDR3 DNA reads as TGTGCCTGGAGTGTTGAGAATAGCGGCCCCTACGAGCAGTACTTC. It encodes CAWSVENSGPYEQYF.